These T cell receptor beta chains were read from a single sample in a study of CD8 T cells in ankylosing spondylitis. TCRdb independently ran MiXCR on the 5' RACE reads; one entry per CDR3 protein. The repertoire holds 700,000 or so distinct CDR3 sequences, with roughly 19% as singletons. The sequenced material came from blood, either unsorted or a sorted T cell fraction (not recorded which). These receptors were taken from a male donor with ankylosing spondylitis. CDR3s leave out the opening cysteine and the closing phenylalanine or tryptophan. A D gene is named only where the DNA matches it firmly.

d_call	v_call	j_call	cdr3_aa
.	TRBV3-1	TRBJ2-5	ASSQGSTLETQY
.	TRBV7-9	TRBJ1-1	ASSTRSAEAF
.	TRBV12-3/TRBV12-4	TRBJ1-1	ASSGDRGARTEAF
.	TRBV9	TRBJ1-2	ASSVAPKGYGYT
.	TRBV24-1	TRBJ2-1	ATSDPAAGTTEQF
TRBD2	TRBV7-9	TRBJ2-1	ASSRISGGTHNEQF
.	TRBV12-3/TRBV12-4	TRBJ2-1	ASSLGLTAYNEQF
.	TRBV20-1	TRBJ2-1	SARDWGVQQF
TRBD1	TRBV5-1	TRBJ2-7	ASSAMLGTGEQY
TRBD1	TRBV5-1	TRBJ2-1	ASSLWDRGQNEQF
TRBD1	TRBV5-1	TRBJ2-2	ASSLGDRASGELF
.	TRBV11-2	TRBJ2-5	ASSLRSGAVLIGETQY
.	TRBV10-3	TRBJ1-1	AISEVNTEAF
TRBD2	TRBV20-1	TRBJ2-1	SARVSGGITYYEQF
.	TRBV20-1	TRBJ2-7	SASVSGQTYEQY
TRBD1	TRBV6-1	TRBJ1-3	AVRRGGAPGNTIY
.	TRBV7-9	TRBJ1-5	ASSLEGFYQPQH
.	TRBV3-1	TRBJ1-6	ASSPYLGESPLH
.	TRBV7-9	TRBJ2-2	ASSLSARPNTGELF
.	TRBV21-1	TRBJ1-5	ASIVCRQNQPQH
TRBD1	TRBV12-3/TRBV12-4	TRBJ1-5	ASRGQYSNQPQH
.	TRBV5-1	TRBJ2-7	ASSLWVSYEQY
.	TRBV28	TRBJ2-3	ASSLPRVSDTQY
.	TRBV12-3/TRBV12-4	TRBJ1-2	ASSLVGAHGYT
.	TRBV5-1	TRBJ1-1	ASSLGWEGTEAF
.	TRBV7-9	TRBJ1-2	ASSPFGSDSYT
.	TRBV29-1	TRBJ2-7	SVSTVSSYEQY
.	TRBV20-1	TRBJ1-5	SARDRRFNQPQH
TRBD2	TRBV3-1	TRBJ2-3	ASSRRLAGGTDTQY
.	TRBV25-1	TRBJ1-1	ASSKTENTEAF
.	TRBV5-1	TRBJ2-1	ASSSQGGTEQF
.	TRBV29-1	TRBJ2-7	SVPVGGGIEQY
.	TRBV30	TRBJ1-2	AWIVRGSYT
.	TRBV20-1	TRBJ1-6	SVPGWAPNSPLH
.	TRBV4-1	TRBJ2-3	ASSQDNPTSSTDTQY
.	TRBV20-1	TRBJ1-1	SAPRSWNTEAF
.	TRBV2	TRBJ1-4	ASSEAGDSGGKLF
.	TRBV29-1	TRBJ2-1	SVLESSYNEQF
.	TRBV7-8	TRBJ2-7	ASSLRSSGAYEQY
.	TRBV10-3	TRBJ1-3	AMNAGPSGNTIY
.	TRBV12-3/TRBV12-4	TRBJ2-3	ASSSPVHTQY
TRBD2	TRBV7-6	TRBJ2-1	ASSLVTSGTYNEQF
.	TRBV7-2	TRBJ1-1	ASSLYNVNTEAF
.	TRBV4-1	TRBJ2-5	ASSQDVEQETQY
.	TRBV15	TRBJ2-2	ATSRVRAYTGELF
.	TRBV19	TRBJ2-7	ASSILGQSIYEQY
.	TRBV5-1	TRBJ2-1	ASSSGYTRYNEQF
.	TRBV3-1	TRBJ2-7	ASRTEGYEQY
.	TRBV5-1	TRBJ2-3	ASSLEWGQPSTDTQY
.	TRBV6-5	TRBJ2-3	ASSPPSDTQY
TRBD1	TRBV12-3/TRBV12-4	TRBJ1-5	ASRGQGTQPQH
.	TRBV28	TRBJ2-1	ASSIEGEGVNEQF
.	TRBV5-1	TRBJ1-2	ASSPFDLGTYGYT
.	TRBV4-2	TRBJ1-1	ASSQGIREEAF
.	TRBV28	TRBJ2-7	ASSLTEGYEQY
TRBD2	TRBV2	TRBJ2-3	ASRNGGASDTQY
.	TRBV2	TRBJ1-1	ASSDGTEAF
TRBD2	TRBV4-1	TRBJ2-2	ASSHGLAGVVTGELF
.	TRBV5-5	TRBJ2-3	ASSSDVYLTDTQY
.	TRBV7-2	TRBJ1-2	ASSLTRTSSNYGYT